This TCR beta chain was identified in a study of control samples from healthy donors and cancer patients. Repertoires were generated with immunoSEQ multiplex PCR, while TCRdb's copy carries only in-frame clones and drops some. This table holds 150,000 to 200,000 clones, 85% to 95% found once. V was clipped by 2 bases and J by 11 bases, with 13 bases between them. The CDR3 consists of 13 residues. Germline V gene sequence: CDR1 MNHEY, CDR2 SVGAGI. This clonotype was sampled from a woman under 30 in good health. The chain is built from TRBV6-5 and TRBJ2-4; D remains unclear. Sequencing used blood. The CDR3, as DNA: TGTGCCAGCAGTTACGGCGGCCCGGACGTTCAGTACTTC. This encodes CASSYGGPDVQYF.